This TCR beta chain was sequenced in a study of blood T cell repertoires in COVID-19. The overall study: Sites in the United States, Italy and Spain provided acute and convalescent COVID-19 samples. T cells, B-cell-depleted T cells, or PBMCs supplied cDNA or gDNA.

In the original workflow: Estimation of nucleated cell counts was performed using reference gene primer amplification. Assay used: immunoSEQ multiplex PCR; TCRdb lists only in-frame clones, some missing. V and J calls and clone size come straight from that table; D and trimming were deduced from the DNA. The sample holds 65,000 to 80,000 clones, approximately 80% seen once. The material sequenced was peripheral blood. The clonotype comes from a man in his forties or fifties with acute or convalescent COVID-19.

CDR3 loop: CASSLDGGQGQPQHF. Here the CDR3 DNA reads TGCGCCAGCAGCTTGGACGGGGGGCAGGGTCAGCCCCAGCATTTT. J is TRBJ1-5 and V is TRBV5-1, with D maybe TRBD1 (6 bases). The germline CDR1 and CDR2 sequences are SGHRS and YFSETQ. There are 15 residues in the CDR3. V was pared by 0 bases and J by 6 bases, with 13 bases between.